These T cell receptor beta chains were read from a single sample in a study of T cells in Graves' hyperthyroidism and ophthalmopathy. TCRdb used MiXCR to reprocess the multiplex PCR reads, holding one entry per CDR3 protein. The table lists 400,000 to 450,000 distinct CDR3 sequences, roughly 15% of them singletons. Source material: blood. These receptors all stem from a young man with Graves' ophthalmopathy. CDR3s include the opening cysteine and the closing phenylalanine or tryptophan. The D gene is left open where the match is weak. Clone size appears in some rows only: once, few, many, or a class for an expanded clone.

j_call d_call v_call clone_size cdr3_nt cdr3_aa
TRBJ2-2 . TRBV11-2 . TGTGCCAGCAGCTATCCGGGACTCACGAACACCGGGGAGCTGTTTTTT CASSYPGLTNTGELFF
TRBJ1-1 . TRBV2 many TGTGCCAGCAGGATCAGCGGAGCCACTGAAGCTTTCTTT CASRISGATEAFF
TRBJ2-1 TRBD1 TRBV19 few TGTGCCACCTCGGGACAGGGGATTAGGAATGAGCAGTTCTTC CATSGQGIRNEQFF
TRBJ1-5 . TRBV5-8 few TGTGCCAGCAGCTTGTGGACGGCGGAGCCCCAGCATTTT CASSLWTAEPQHF
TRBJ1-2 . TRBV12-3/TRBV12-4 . TGTGCCAGCAGTCACAGGCGCCTCGGTGGCTACACCTTC CASSHRRLGGYTF
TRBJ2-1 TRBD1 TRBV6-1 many TGTGCCAGCAGACTGACCCGGGACAGAAACAATGAGCAGTTCTTC CASRLTRDRNNEQFF
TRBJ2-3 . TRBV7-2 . TGTGCCAGCAGCTCAGGGCCGGGGGGCCGTGATACGCAGTATTTT CASSSGPGGRDTQYF
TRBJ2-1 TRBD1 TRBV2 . TGTGCCAGCAGCCGGGACAGGGCGGTAGGTGAGCAGTTCTTC CASSRDRAVGEQFF
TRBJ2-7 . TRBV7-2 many TGTGCCAGCAGCCCCGGGACGAATTATTTCGAGCAGTACTTC CASSPGTNYFEQYF
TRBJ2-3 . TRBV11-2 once TGTGCCAGCAGCTCGGCGCGGGGGCCCAGCACAGATACGCAGTATTTT CASSSARGPSTDTQYF
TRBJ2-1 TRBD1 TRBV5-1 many TGCGCCAGCAGCTTGGTCTTGACAGGGGGCTTCAATGAGCAGTTCTTC CASSLVLTGGFNEQFF
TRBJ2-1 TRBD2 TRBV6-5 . TGTGCCAGCAGTTACTCGAGCCTAGCGGGAGTCAATGAGCAGTTCTTC CASSYSSLAGVNEQFF
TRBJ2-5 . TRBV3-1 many TGTGCCAGCAGCCAAGCAGAAGAGACCCAGTACTTC CASSQAEETQYF
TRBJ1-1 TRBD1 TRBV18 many TGTGCCAGCTCACCTCAGGGGGACACTGAAGCTTTCTTT CASSPQGDTEAFF
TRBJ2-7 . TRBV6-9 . TGTGCCAGCAGTTACCCCCGCGGTTTTCTTTGTTCCTACGAGCAGTACTTC CASSYPRGFLCSYEQYF
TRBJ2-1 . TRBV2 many TGTGCCAGCAGTGAATCCCAGATTGAGCAGTTCTTC CASSESQIEQFF
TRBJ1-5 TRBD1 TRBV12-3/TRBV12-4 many TGTGCCAGCAGGCATGGACAGGATAGCAATCAGCCCCAGCATTTT CASRHGQDSNQPQHF
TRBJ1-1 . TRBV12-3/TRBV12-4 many TGTGCCAGCAGTTTGCTGAGGACTGAAGCTTTCTTT CASSLLRTEAFF
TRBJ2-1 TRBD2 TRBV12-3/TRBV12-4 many TGTGCCAGCAGCGGGACTAGCGGGGAGGGGAATGAGCAGTTCTTC CASSGTSGEGNEQFF
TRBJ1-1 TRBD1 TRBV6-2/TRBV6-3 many TGTGCCAGCAGCTGGGACAGTTGGAACACTGAAGCTTTCTTT CASSWDSWNTEAFF
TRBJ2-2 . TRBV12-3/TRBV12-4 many TGTGCCAGCATCGCGAGGTGGCCCACCGGGGAGCTGTTTTTT CASIARWPTGELFF
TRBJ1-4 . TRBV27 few TGTGCCAGCAGATTTATCGGGGCGGGTGAAAAACTGTTTTTT CASRFIGAGEKLFF
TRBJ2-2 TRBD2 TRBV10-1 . TGCGCCAGCTGCCCGGGGGGATCGGGCACCGGGGAGCTGTTTTTT CASCPGGSGTGELFF
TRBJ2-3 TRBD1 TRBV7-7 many TGTGCTAGCAGCCGAACAATAGGGACAGGGTTTAGCACAGATACGCAGTATTTT CASSRTIGTGFSTDTQYF
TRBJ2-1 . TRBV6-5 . TGTGCCAGCAGTTTCTACAGGGATACCTCCTACAATGAGCAGTTCTTC CASSFYRDTSYNEQFF
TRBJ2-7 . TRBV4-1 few TGCGCCAGCAGCGTAGCGGGACAGGGTGGCTACGAGCAGTACTTC CASSVAGQGGYEQYF
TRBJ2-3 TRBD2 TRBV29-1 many TGCAGCGTTGAGACTAGCAGTCTGCGTACAGATACGCAGTATTTT CSVETSSLRTDTQYF
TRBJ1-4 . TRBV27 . TGTGCCAGCAGTTCCGGGACGGATGGGTATGAAAAACTGTTTTTT CASSSGTDGYEKLFF
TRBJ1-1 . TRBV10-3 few TGTGCCATCAGTGCCGCTGGGGGGGCGGGTTTGGGAACTGAAGCTTTCTTT CAISAAGGAGLGTEAFF
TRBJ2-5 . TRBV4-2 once TGTGCCAGCAGTTACGTCCTAGCGTTGGGTGGGGAGACCCAGTACTTC CASSYVLALGGETQYF
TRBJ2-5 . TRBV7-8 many TGTGCCAGCAGCCGAGGCGTTAAAGAGACCCAGTACTTC CASSRGVKETQYF
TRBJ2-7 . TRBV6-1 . TGTGCCAGCAGACAGGGACCAGACGAGCAGTACTTC CASRQGPDEQYF
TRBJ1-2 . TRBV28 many TGTGCCAGCAGTAATGGGGTCTTATATGGCTACACCTTC CASSNGVLYGYTF
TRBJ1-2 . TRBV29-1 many TGCAGCGTTGTGTCTCTGGCAGGGGAGGGTGGCTACACCTTC CSVVSLAGEGGYTF
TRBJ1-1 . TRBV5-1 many TGCGCCAGCAGCGACCTGACAAGGTTGGCCACTGAAGCTTTCTTT CASSDLTRLATEAFF
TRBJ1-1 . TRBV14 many TGTGCCAGCAGCCCGACGTGGCAGCGGAACACTGAAGCTTTCTTT CASSPTWQRNTEAFF
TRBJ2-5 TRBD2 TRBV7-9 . TGTGCCAGCAGCTTGGGGACTAGCGGAGGCACGACGGAGACCCAGTACTTC CASSLGTSGGTTETQYF
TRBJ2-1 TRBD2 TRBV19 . TGTGCCAGTAGTATAGATCTATGGGGGAGGGGTGTGCAGTTCTTC CASSIDLWGRGVQFF
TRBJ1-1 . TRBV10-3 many TGTGCCATCAGTGAGTCTTCAGGGGTCGTAACTGAAGCTTTCTTT CAISESSGVVTEAFF
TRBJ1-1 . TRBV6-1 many TGTGCCAGCAGCCCTGAGGAAGGCCGTGAAGCTTTCTTT CASSPEEGREAFF
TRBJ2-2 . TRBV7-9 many TGTGCCAGCAGAAGACTAGCGAACACCGGGGAGCTGTTTTTT CASRRLANTGELFF
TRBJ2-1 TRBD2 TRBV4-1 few TGCGCCAGCAGCACCGGGACTAGCGGGGTCCACTCCTACAATGAGCAGTTCTTC CASSTGTSGVHSYNEQFF
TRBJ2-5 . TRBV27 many TGTGCCAGCAGTTTGCGTTATCTCTCTATCGAGACCCAGTACTTC CASSLRYLSIETQYF
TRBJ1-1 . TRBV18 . TGTGCCAGCTCACCACGCAACTCAGGGGCTTTCTTT CASSPRNSGAFF
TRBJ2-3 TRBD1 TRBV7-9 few TGTGCCAGCAGCAGAGGACAGGGGAGCACAGATACGCAGTATTTT CASSRGQGSTDTQYF
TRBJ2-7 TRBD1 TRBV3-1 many TGTGCCAGCAGCCAAAGTGGGACAGTGCACGAGCAGTACTTC CASSQSGTVHEQYF
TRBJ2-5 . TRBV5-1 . TGCGCCAGCAGCTCCCAGGGGTGGGAGACCCAGTACTTC CASSSQGWETQYF
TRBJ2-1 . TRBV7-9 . TGTGCCAGCAGCTTAGCGGTTGTTTGGAATGAGCAGTTCTTC CASSLAVVWNEQFF
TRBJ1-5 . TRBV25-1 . TGTGCCAGCAGTCCGGGGCGGTTTGGGGCAATTGATCAGCCCCAGCATTTT CASSPGRFGAIDQPQHF
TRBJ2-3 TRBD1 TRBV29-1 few TGCAGCGTTGAAATATTAGGACAGGTCTTTATCACAGATACGCAGTATTTT CSVEILGQVFITDTQYF
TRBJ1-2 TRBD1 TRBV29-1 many TGCAGCGTTGGGATGGGGACAGGGATCGGCTATGGCTACACCTTC CSVGMGTGIGYGYTF